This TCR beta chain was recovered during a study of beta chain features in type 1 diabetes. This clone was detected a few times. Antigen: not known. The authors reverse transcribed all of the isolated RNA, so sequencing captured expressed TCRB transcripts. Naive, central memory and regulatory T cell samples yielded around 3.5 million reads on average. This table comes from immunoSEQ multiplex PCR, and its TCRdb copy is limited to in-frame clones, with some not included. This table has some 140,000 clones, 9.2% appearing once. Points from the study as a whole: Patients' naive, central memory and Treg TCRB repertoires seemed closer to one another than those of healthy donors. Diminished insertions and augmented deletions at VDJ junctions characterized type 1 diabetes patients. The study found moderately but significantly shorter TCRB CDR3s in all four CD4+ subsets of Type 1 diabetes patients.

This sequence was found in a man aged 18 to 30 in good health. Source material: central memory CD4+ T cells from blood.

The CDR3 region has the DNA TGTGCCAGCAGTTTAAGGAGACAGGGGGTCCACGAGCAGTACTTC. It is translated as CASSLRRQGVHEQYF. The V call is TRBV27, the J call TRBJ2-7; 9 nucleotides line up with TRBD1. Losses at the gene ends were 2 bases for V and 5 bases for J; bases not matched to a gene: 7. The CDR3 is made up of 15 amino acids. Germline loops: CDR1 MNHEY, CDR2 SMNVEV (reference sequence).